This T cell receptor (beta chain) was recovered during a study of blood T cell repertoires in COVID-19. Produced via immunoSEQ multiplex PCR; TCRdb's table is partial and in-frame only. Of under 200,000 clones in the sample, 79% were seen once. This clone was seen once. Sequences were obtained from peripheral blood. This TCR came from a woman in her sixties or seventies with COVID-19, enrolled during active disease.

CDR3 DNA: TGTGCCAGCAGCTTAAGTGCAGGGGGTAGGCCTGAAGCTTTCTTT. Its translation is CASSLSAGGRPEAFF. The chain carries TRBV7-3 and TRBJ1-1, with 7 bases identical to TRBD1. CDR3 size: 15 residues. Germline-derived CDR1 and CDR2 are SGHTA and FQGTGA. With 1 base clipped from V and 6 bases from J, the junction kept 8 bases outside the gene matches.